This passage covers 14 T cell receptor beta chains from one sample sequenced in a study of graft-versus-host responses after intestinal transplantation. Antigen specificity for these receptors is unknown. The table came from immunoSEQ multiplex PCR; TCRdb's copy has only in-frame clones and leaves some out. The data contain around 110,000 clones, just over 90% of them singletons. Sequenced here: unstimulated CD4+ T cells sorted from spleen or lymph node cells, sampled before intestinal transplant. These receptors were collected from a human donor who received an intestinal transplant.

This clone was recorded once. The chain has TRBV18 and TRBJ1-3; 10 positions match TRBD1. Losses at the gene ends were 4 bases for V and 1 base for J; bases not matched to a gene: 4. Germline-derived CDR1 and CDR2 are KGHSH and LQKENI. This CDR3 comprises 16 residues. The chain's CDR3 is CASSRGTGVSGNTIYF. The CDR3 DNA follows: TGTGCCAGCTCACGCGGGACAGGGGTTTCTGGAAACACCATATATTTT.

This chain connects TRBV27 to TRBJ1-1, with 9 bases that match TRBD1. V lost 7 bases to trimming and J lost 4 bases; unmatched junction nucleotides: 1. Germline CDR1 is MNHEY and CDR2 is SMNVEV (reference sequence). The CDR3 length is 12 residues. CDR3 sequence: CASKTGGTEAFF. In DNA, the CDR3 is TGTGCCAGCAAGACAGGGGGCACTGAAGCTTTCTTT.

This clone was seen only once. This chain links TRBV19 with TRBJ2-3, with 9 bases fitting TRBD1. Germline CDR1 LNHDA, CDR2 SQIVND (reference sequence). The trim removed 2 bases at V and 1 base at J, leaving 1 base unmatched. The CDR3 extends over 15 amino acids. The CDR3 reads CASSIRDRGTDTQYF. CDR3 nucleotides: TGTGCCAGTAGTATAAGGGACAGGGGCACAGATACGCAGTATTTT.

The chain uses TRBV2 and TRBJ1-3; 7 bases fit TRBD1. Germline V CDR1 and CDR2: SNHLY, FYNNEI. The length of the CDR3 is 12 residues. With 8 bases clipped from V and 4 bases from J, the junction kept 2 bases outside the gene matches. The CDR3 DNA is TGTGCCAGCCGGGACAGCGGAAACACCATATATTTT. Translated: CASRDSGNTIYF.

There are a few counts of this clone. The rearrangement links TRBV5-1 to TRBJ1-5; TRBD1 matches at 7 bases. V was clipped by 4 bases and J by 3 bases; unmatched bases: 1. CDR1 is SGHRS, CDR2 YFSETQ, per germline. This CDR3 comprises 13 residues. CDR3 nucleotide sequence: TGCGCCAGCAGCCAGGGGGACAATCAGCCCCAGCATTTT. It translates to CASSQGDNQPQHF.

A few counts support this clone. The CDR3 DNA follows: TGTGCCAGCCGCCGACAGGGCGGGGAGACCCAGTACTTC. Its translation: CASRRQGGETQYF. This sequence joins TRBV6-1 and TRBJ2-5, with 7 bases fitting TRBD1. The CDR3 is 13 amino acids. The J segment lost 5 bases and the V segment lost 8 bases, leaving 8 bases of the junction unmatched. Germline CDR1 and CDR2: MNHNS and SASEGT.

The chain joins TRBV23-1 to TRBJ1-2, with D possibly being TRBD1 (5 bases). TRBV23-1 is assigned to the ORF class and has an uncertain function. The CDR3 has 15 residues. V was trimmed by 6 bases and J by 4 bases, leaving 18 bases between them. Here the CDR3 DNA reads TGCGCCAGCAGATCGCCGGGGGGTAGTACCTATGGCTACACCTTC. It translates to CASRSPGGSTYGYTF.

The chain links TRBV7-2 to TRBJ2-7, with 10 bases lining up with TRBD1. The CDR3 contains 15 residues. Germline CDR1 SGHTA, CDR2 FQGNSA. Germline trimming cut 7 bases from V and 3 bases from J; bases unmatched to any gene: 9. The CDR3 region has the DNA TGTGCCAGCACATGGGACAGGGGATATAGCTACGAGCAGTACTTC. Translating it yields CASTWDRGYSYEQYF. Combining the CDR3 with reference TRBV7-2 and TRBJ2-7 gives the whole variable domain GAGVSQSPSNKVTEKGKDVELRCDPISGHTALYWYRQSLGQGLEFLIYFQGNSAPDKSGLPSDRFSAERTGGSVSTLTIQRTQQEDSAVYLCASTWDRGYSYEQYFGPGTRLTVT.

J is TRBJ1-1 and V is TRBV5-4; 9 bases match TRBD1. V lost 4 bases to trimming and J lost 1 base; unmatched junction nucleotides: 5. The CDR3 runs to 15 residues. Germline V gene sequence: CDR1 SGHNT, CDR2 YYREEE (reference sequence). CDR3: CASSGKDRGNTEAFF. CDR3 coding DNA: TGTGCCAGCAGCGGAAAGGACAGGGGGAACACTGAAGCTTTCTTT.

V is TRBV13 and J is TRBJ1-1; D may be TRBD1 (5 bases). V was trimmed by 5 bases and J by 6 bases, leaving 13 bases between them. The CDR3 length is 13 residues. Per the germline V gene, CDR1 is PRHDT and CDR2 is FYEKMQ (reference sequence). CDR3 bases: TGTGCCAGCAGCGTCAGGGCCACCCCTGAAGCTTTCTTT. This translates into CASSVRATPEAFF.

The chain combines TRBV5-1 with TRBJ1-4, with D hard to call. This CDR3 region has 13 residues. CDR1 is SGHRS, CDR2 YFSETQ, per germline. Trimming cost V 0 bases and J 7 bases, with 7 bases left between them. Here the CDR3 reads CASSLGAGEKLFF. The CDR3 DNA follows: TGCGCCAGCAGCTTGGGGGCGGGTGAAAAACTGTTTTTT.

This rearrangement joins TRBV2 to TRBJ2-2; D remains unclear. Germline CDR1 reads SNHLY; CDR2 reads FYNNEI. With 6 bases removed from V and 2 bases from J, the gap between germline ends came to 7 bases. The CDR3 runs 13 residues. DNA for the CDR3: TGTGCCAGCAGGAGAAGTAACACCGGGGAGCTGTTTTTT. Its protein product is CASRRSNTGELFF.

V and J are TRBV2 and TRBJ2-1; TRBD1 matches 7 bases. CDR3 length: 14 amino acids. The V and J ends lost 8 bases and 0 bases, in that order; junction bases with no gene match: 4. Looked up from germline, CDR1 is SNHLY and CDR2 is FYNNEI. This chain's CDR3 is CASHQGVSYNEQFF. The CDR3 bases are TGTGCCAGCCACCAGGGGGTCTCCTACAATGAGCAGTTCTTC.

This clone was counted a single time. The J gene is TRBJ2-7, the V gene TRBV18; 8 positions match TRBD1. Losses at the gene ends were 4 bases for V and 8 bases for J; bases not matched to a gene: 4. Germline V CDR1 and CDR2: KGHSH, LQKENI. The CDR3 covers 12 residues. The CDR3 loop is CASSRGQVKQYF. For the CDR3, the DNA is TGTGCCAGCTCACGGGGACAGGTAAAGCAGTACTTC.